A single sample is the source of the 17 T cell receptor beta chains below, sequenced in a study of blood T cell repertoires in COVID-19. Only in-frame clones appear in the TCRdb table, and some are missing; sequencing was by immunoSEQ multiplex PCR. The repertoire includes fewer than 350,000 clones, nearly 90% of them detected once, and about 1.7% sits in the top ten. The specimen sequenced was PBMCs or T cells enriched from blood (not recorded which). The receptor source for this set is a woman between 18 and 29 years old with acute COVID-19.

This rearrangement joins TRBV6-5 to TRBJ1-2; TRBD1 matches 7 bases. With V trimmed by 0 bases and J by 2 bases, 0 bases remained unmatched. CDR3 length: 14 residues. Germline CDR1 MNHEY, CDR2 SVGAGI. CDR3 sequence reads: CASSYSGQNYGYTF. In DNA, the CDR3 is TGTGCCAGCAGTTACTCGGGACAGAACTATGGCTACACCTTC.

The chain recombines TRBV19 with TRBJ2-3; 10 bases agree with TRBD1. V was clipped by 4 bases and J by 3 bases; unmatched bases: 7. This CDR3 contains 16 residues. CDR1 LNHDA and CDR2 SQIVND come from the germline V gene (reference sequence). Written as DNA, the CDR3 is TGTGCCAGTAGTACACCCGGGACAGGGGAGACAGATACGCAGTATTTT. It specifies CASSTPGTGETDTQYF.

The chain recombines TRBV2 with TRBJ1-1; the D is unclear. The CDR3 has 11 residues. Trimming cost V 5 bases and J 4 bases, with 5 bases left between them. CDR1 and CDR2 from the germline V gene are SNHLY and FYNNEI. The CDR3 here is CASSIGTEAFF. CDR3 nucleotides: TGTGCCAGCAGTATCGGCACTGAAGCTTTCTTT.

V usage is TRBV7-2 and J usage is TRBJ1-1; TRBD1 matches at 10 bases. This CDR3 comprises 19 residues. Germline CDR1 SGHTA, CDR2 FQGNSA. The V segment lost 4 bases and the J segment 4 bases; nucleotides outside the gene matches: 18. CDR3 DNA: TGTGCCAGCAGCTCAATGCGCATGTTTTTTCGGACAGGGGGCACTGAAGCTTTCTTT. It yields the protein CASSSMRMFFRTGGTEAFF.

The chain couples TRBV5-1 to TRBJ1-1; 8 bases are a match to TRBD1. With 5 bases clipped from V and 4 bases from J, the junction kept 4 bases outside the gene matches. Germline-derived CDR1 and CDR2 are SGHRS and YFSETQ. This CDR3 spans 13 amino acids. CDR3 sequence: CASRTQGATEAFF. The CDR3 DNA sequence: TGCGCCAGCAGAACCCAGGGGGCCACTGAAGCTTTCTTT.

This chain uses TRBV28 with TRBJ1-5; possible D gene TRBD1, 6 bases. The V gene's germline CDR1 is MDHEN and CDR2 SYDVKM. V gave up 6 bases and J gave up 7 bases, with 10 bases separating them. The length of the CDR3 is 12 residues. CDR3 coding DNA: TGTGCCAGCAGCGAACAGGGACAGCCCCAGCATTTT. Residues: CASSEQGQPQHF.

This CDR3 is CASSESRHHLAGGFNNEQFF. The CDR3 DNA sequence: TGCGCCAGCAGTGAGAGTCGGCACCACTTAGCGGGAGGTTTTAACAATGAGCAGTTCTTC. The V gene is TRBV10-1, the J gene TRBJ2-1; 10 positions agree with TRBD2. This CDR3 has 20 residues. The junction had 18 bases not matched to a gene; V was cut back by 2 bases and J by 5 bases. The germline V gene encodes CDR1 WNHNN and CDR2 SYGVQD (reference sequence).

This rearrangement joins TRBV3-1 (or the pseudogene TRBV3-2) to TRBJ2-3, with TRBD2 matching over 9 bases. Germline-derived CDR1 and CDR2 are LGHDT and YNNKEL (reference sequence). The CDR3 runs 14 residues. The V and J ends lost 5 bases and 3 bases, in that order; junction bases with no gene match: 3. CDR3 in DNA: TGTGCCAGCAGCGGAGCGGGAGGAACAGATACGCAGTATTTT. Its protein is CASSGAGGTDTQYF.

CDR3 sequence: CASSQGDSGNTIYF. CDR3 in DNA: TGCGCCAGCAGCCAGGGGGACAGTGGAAACACCATATATTTT. V usage is TRBV4-1 and J usage is TRBJ1-3; TRBD1 matches 7 bases. The germline V gene encodes CDR1 MGHRA and CDR2 YSYEKL. Trimming took 3 bases from V and 3 from J; bases not matched to a gene: 2. The CDR3 loop spans 14 amino acids.

The chain employs TRBV7-2 and TRBJ2-7, with 11 bases identical to TRBD2. The germline V gene has CDR1 SGHTA and CDR2 FQGNSA. The trim removed 4 bases at V and 6 bases at J, leaving 8 bases unmatched. The CDR3 totals 15 residues. The CDR3 is CASSSPTSGISEQYF. CDR3 DNA sequence: TGTGCCAGCAGCTCACCGACTAGCGGGATTAGCGAGCAGTACTTC.

The rearrangement links TRBV10-2 to TRBJ1-6; the match to TRBD1 covers 7 bases. CDR3 length equals 15 residues. Germline V gene sequence: CDR1 WSHSY, CDR2 SAAADI. The junction had 6 bases not matched to a gene; V was cut back by 0 bases and J by 10 bases. The chain's CDR3 is CASSESTGLGSPLHF. CDR3 nucleotides: TGCGCCAGCAGTGAGTCGACAGGGTTGGGGTCACCCCTCCACTTT.

This chain uses TRBV6-5 with TRBJ1-2; D is unresolved. This CDR3 spans 13 amino acids. Germline assignment: CDR1 MNHEY and CDR2 SVGAGI. V shed 2 bases and J shed 7 bases, with 11 bases lying between them. In nucleotides, the CDR3 is TGTGCCAGCAGTTACGAGGTTAGAGCTGGCTACACCTTC. It is translated as CASSYEVRAGYTF.

The gene calls are TRBV4-3 and TRBJ2-7, with D possibly TRBD1 on 5 matching bases. V lost 0 bases and J 1 base, leaving 13 bases between the germline ends. CDR1 and CDR2 (germline): LGHNA, YSLEER. This CDR3 comprises 16 residues. The CDR3 spells CASSQDSTGWSYEQYF. CDR3 coding DNA: TGCGCCAGCAGCCAAGATTCAACAGGATGGTCCTACGAGCAGTACTTC.

V and J are TRBV6-1 and TRBJ2-7; the D is unclear. There are 12 residues in the CDR3. The V and J ends lost 3 bases and 12 bases respectively, with 15 bases between them. CDR1 is MNHNS and CDR2 is SASEGT in the germline V gene. The CDR3 DNA is TGTGCCAGCAGTGATGATTTCACCAAGCGGTACTTC. This translates into CASSDDFTKRYF.

V is TRBV3-1 (or the pseudogene TRBV3-2) and J is TRBJ2-7; 9 bases map to TRBD2. J gave up 7 bases and V 2 bases, and 12 bases lay outside the gene matches. The CDR3 spans 16 residues. Germline lookup yields CDR1 LGHDT and CDR2 YNNKEL (reference sequence). CDR3 DNA: TGTGCCAGCAGCCAAATTCCGGGACTAGCAGTTTGGGAGCAGTACTTC. Protein: CASSQIPGLAVWEQYF.

This clone was counted once. The CDR3 is CASSVALVASEQFF. CDR3 sequence (DNA): TGTGCCAGCAGCGTAGCTCTAGTCGCCAGTGAGCAGTTCTTC. The chain recombines TRBV9 with TRBJ2-1, with D hard to call. The CDR3 is made up of 14 amino acids. The V end was cut by 0 bases, the J end by 9 bases, with 13 bases between. Per germline, CDR1 SGDLS and CDR2 YYNGEE.

The chain combines TRBV27 with TRBJ2-7; TRBD2 might be the D (5 bases). Germline V gene sequence: CDR1 MNHEY, CDR2 SMNVEV (reference sequence). The CDR3 covers 13 residues. Trimming cost V 4 bases and J 4 bases, with 11 bases left between them. Here the CDR3 DNA reads TGTGCCAGCAGTTCCTCACTAGAATACGAGCAGTACTTC. Protein: CASSSSLEYEQYF.